A single sample is the source of the 28 T cell receptor beta chains below, sequenced in a study of blood T cell repertoires in COVID-19. Some clones are missing from TCRdb's copy, which holds only in-frame ones; the method was immunoSEQ multiplex PCR. Of roughly 160,000 clones listed, approximately 85% are singletons. Material for sequencing was peripheral blood. All receptors come from a man older than 75 with COVID-19, enrolled during active disease.

The gene calls are TRBV3-1 (or the pseudogene TRBV3-2) and TRBJ2-3; the D gene is possibly TRBD2 (7 bases). This CDR3 has 14 amino acids. From germline, CDR1 is LGHDT and CDR2 YNNKEL (reference sequence). Trimming cost V 1 base and J 4 bases, with 9 bases left between them. CDR3 loop: CASSQVRGPDTQYF. CDR3 DNA sequence: TGTGCCAGCAGCCAAGTGCGGGGGCCAGATACGCAGTATTTT.

The chain links TRBV5-1 to TRBJ1-2; D might be TRBD1 (6 bases). Germline loops: CDR1 SGHRS, CDR2 YFSETQ. CDR3 length equals 13 residues. V was clipped by 4 bases and J by 6 bases, with 13 bases between them. The CDR3 protein is CASSRRDNNGYTF. The CDR3 nucleotides are TGCGCCAGCAGCCGCCGGGACAACAATGGCTACACCTTC.

V is TRBV7-3 and J is TRBJ2-2, with D unclear. Germline V gene lookup returns CDR1 SGHTA and CDR2 FQGTGA. The V and J ends lost 5 bases and 0 bases respectively, with 10 bases between them. This CDR3 region has 15 residues. For the CDR3, the DNA is TGTGCCAGCAGCCCGAGGCAGACGAACACCGGGGAGCTGTTTTTT. It codes for CASSPRQTNTGELFF. Variable domain in full (rest from reference TRBV7-3 and TRBJ2-2): GAGVSQTPSNKVTEKGKYVELRCDPISGHTALYWYRQSLGQGPEFLIYFQGTGAADDSGLPNDRFFAVRPEGSVSTLKIQRTERGDSAVYLCASSPRQTNTGELFFGEGSRLTVL.

Written as DNA, the CDR3 is TGTGCCAGCAGCCGGACAAGACAGGGGGTTGCTGCTCAGCCCCAGCATTTT. Translated, it gives CASSRTRQGVAAQPQHF. The chain uses TRBV7-9 and TRBJ1-5, with 9 bases aligning to TRBD1. The CDR3 extends over 17 amino acids. Germline assignment: CDR1 SEHNR and CDR2 FQNEAQ (reference sequence). V lost 5 bases, J lost 6 bases, and 14 bases stayed unmatched.

This clone was seen more than once but under ten times. V is TRBV5-1 and J is TRBJ2-3, with TRBD1 as a possible D gene (6 bases). This CDR3 has 16 residues. V shed 0 bases and J shed 0 bases, with 11 bases lying between them. The germline gives CDR1 SGHRS, CDR2 YFSETQ. CDR3 loop: CASSLGRTVSTDTQYF. CDR3 DNA: TGCGCCAGCAGCTTGGGACGGACAGTCAGCACAGATACGCAGTATTTT.

This chain connects TRBV9 to TRBJ1-4; D remains ambiguous. Trimming cost V 4 bases and J 0 bases, with 10 bases left between them. The CDR3 runs 15 residues. Germline V lookup: CDR1 SGDLS, CDR2 YYNGEE. The CDR3 sequence: CASSPRITTNEKLFF. Here the CDR3 DNA reads TGTGCCAGCAGCCCGAGGATTACAACTAATGAAAAACTGTTTTTT.

The chain joins TRBV11-2 to TRBJ1-2, with a weak D call TRBD1 (6 bases). The germline CDR1 and CDR2 sequences are SGHAT and FQNNGV. This CDR3 has 12 amino acids. Trimming left V 1 base short and J 6 bases short, with 6 bases between. DNA of the CDR3: TGTGCCAGCAGCTTAGGACAGGATGGCTACACCTTC. It is translated as CASSLGQDGYTF.

J is TRBJ1-4 and V is TRBV10-1; a possible D gene is TRBD1 (5 bases). The V end was cut by 0 bases, the J end by 7 bases, with 15 bases between. This CDR3 is built from 16 residues. CDR1 and CDR2 (germline): WNHNN, SYGVQD (reference sequence). The CDR3 loop is CASSESRRGNVEKLFF. The CDR3 DNA is TGCGCCAGCAGTGAGTCTCGCCGGGGGAATGTTGAAAAACTGTTTTTT.

The chain links TRBV15 to TRBJ1-3, with 10 nucleotides matching TRBD1. The germline V gene has CDR1 LNHNV and CDR2 YYDKDF (reference sequence). The length of the CDR3 is 17 residues. V was pared by 2 bases and J by 0 bases, with 4 bases of the junction left unmatched. The CDR3 coding sequence is TGTGCCACCAGCAGAACGACAGGGGGCACCTCTGGAAACACCATATATTTT. Translation: CATSRTTGGTSGNTIYF.

This rearrangement joins TRBV5-6 to TRBJ1-1; D gene unclear. Trimming took 4 bases from V and 6 from J, leaving 16 bases between them. The CDR3 is made up of 14 amino acids. Germline CDR1 SGHDT, CDR2 YYEEEE. This CDR3 is CASSADSGGPEAFF. CDR3 in DNA: TGTGCCAGCAGCGCGGACTCGGGCGGGCCTGAAGCTTTCTTT.

This chain joins TRBV4-1 and TRBJ1-6; 10 bases are a match to TRBD1. Germline V gene lookup returns CDR1 MGHRA and CDR2 YSYEKL. The V and J ends lost 0 bases and 12 bases, in that order; junction bases with no gene match: 5. There are 15 residues in the CDR3. The CDR3 DNA reads as TGCGCCAGCAGCCAAGAGGGGACAGGGGTCGGACCCCTCCACTTT. Protein product: CASSQEGTGVGPLHF.

This sequence joins TRBV19 and TRBJ1-1; weak D call: TRBD1 (6 bases). Germline lookup yields CDR1 LNHDA and CDR2 SQIVND (reference sequence). The CDR3 contains 15 residues. Trimming removed 8 bases at V and 1 base at J, with 17 bases between. The CDR3 DNA follows: TGTGCCAGTTCAACACGCACAGGGTCGAACACTGAAGCTTTCTTT. Protein: CASSTRTGSNTEAFF.

The J gene is TRBJ2-5, the V gene TRBV29-1; weak D call: TRBD2 (6 bases). Per germline, CDR1 SQVTM and CDR2 ANQGSEA. The V gene lost 6 bases and the J gene lost 2 bases, with 10 bases spanning the gap. There are 12 residues in the CDR3. The CDR3 reads CSVRGVQETQYF. The CDR3 nucleotides are TGCAGCGTCCGCGGGGTACAAGAGACCCAGTACTTC.

V and J are TRBV19 and TRBJ2-3, with 11 bases fitting TRBD2. CDR1 and CDR2 from the germline V gene are LNHDA and SQIVND (reference sequence). The V gene end was trimmed by 3 bases and the J gene end by 0 bases; junction bases not matched to a gene: 2. This CDR3 spans 16 amino acids. The CDR3: CASSIIAGGSTDTQYF. CDR3 in DNA: TGTGCCAGTAGTATTATAGCGGGGGGGAGCACAGATACGCAGTATTTT.

The gene calls are TRBV14 and TRBJ1-6; D unresolved. Germline V gene sequence: CDR1 SGHDN, CDR2 FVKESK. The CDR3 runs to 16 residues. V was cut by 0 bases and J by 5 bases, with 11 bases left in between. The CDR3 DNA sequence: TGTGCCAGCAGCCAAGATCGGCAGGCCAATAATTCACCCCTCCACTTT. It specifies CASSQDRQANNSPLHF.

This clone was observed a single time. V gene TRBV7-2 combines with J gene TRBJ1-6; 11 bases align to TRBD1. The CDR3 extends over 15 amino acids. From germline, CDR1 is SGHTA and CDR2 FQGNSA. The V and J ends lost 3 bases and 10 bases, in that order; junction bases with no gene match: 5. The CDR3 DNA sequence: TGTGCCAGCAGCTTGGAAGGACAGGGGGCGTCACCCCTCCACTTT. Its translation: CASSLEGQGASPLHF.

The gene calls are TRBV19 and TRBJ2-7, with 8 nucleotides matching TRBD1. Trimming removed 6 bases from V and 2 bases from J; junction bases left unmatched: 18. This CDR3 spans 18 amino acids. Germline CDR1 reads LNHDA; CDR2 reads SQIVND (reference sequence). CDR3 in amino acids: CASSSPRRQGTEPYEQYF. In DNA form, the CDR3 reads TGTGCCAGTAGCTCCCCCAGGAGACAGGGGACGGAACCCTACGAGCAGTACTTC.

This clone was recorded only once. The chain uses TRBV19 and TRBJ2-6, with 10 bases lining up with TRBD2. The CDR3 sequence is 17 residues long. V trimming: 3 bases; J trimming: 4 bases; junction bases outside the gene matches: 6. Germline lookup yields CDR1 LNHDA and CDR2 SQIVND (reference sequence). The DNA for the CDR3 is TGTGCCAGTAGTATTTTGGGACTAGCGTCCGGGGCCAACGTCCTGACTTTC. Encoded protein: CASSILGLASGANVLTF.

The V and J genes are TRBV19 and TRBJ2-2, with 9 bases fitting TRBD1. Unmatched junction bases numbered 7, after V lost 5 bases and J lost 3 bases. Germline lookup yields CDR1 LNHDA and CDR2 SQIVND (reference sequence). The CDR3 loop spans 16 amino acids. CDR3 DNA sequence: TGTGCCAGTAGTCCACAGACAGGGGGGTACACCGGGGAGCTGTTTTTT. It yields the protein CASSPQTGGYTGELFF.

The chain combines TRBV5-1 with TRBJ1-2; D gene unclear. Germline assignment: CDR1 SGHRS and CDR2 YFSETQ. This CDR3 is 14 amino acids long. V was shortened by 0 bases and J by 1 base, with 7 bases between the two germline ends. CDR3 nucleotide sequence: TGCGCCAGCAGCTTGGGCCAGATTAACTATGGCTACACCTTC. As protein: CASSLGQINYGYTF.

V usage is TRBV5-4 and J usage is TRBJ2-5, with D unclear. V lost 0 bases and J lost 2, with 8 bases in between. This CDR3 contains 14 residues. CDR1 is SGHNT and CDR2 is YYREEE in the germline V gene (reference sequence). For the CDR3, the DNA is TGTGCCAGCAGCTTGGCCTTGAGGCAAGAGACCCAGTACTTC. Protein product: CASSLALRQETQYF. Filled out from reference TRBV5-4 and TRBJ2-5, the complete variable domain reads ETGVTQSPTHLIKTRGQQVTLRCSSQSGHNTVSWYQQALGQGPQFIFQYYREEENGRGNFPPRFSGLQFPNYSSELNVNALELDDSALYLCASSLALRQETQYFGPGTRLLVL.

A few counts support this clone. CDR3 amino acids: CASSWDRANTEAFF. DNA for the CDR3: TGCGCCAGCAGCTGGGACAGGGCGAACACTGAAGCTTTCTTT. The V and J genes are TRBV5-1 and TRBJ1-1; 9 bases match TRBD1. Looked up from germline, CDR1 is SGHRS and CDR2 is YFSETQ. The CDR3 totals 14 residues. The V gene end was trimmed by 3 bases and the J gene end by 1 base; junction bases not matched to a gene: 1.

This chain connects TRBV4-3 to TRBJ2-5; 7 positions agree with TRBD1. The ends lost 1 base at V and 5 bases at J; junction bases unmatched: 7. The CDR3 runs 15 residues. The germline gives CDR1 LGHNA, CDR2 YSLEER. CDR3 nucleotides: TGCGCCAGCAGCCAAGGAGACAGGGATACCGAGACCCAGTACTTC. As protein: CASSQGDRDTETQYF.

This chain links TRBV28 with TRBJ1-1; D remains ambiguous. From germline, CDR1 is MDHEN and CDR2 SYDVKM. V lost 11 bases and J lost 4, with 14 bases in between. This CDR3 is built from 12 residues. The CDR3 DNA is TGTGCCGCCCAACTCGTGCCCACTGAAGCTTTCTTT. It is translated as CAAQLVPTEAFF.

This chain links TRBV18 with TRBJ2-3; D may be TRBD2 (5 bases). V lost 3 bases and J lost 2, with 12 bases in between. CDR1 and CDR2 from the germline V gene are KGHSH and LQKENI. This CDR3 contains 15 residues. The CDR3 loop is CASSPSGGSTDTQYF. The CDR3 DNA sequence: TGTGCCAGCTCACCCAGCGGTGGCTCCACAGATACGCAGTATTTT.

The sample holds one count of this clone. The CDR3 nucleotides are TGTGCCAGCAGCTTGGTAGCGGGGAGGGCCTACGAGCAGTACTTC. Translation gives CASSLVAGRAYEQYF. The V gene is TRBV5-5, the J gene TRBJ2-7; 8 nucleotides align to TRBD2. CDR3 length: 15 amino acids. Germline CDR1 reads SGHKS; CDR2 reads YYEKEE (reference sequence). V was pared by 0 bases and J by 2 bases, with 4 bases of the junction left unmatched.

The J gene is TRBJ2-2, the V gene TRBV6-6; 7 bases agree with TRBD1. J lost 0 bases, V lost 6 bases, and 7 bases had no gene match. The CDR3 is 16 residues long. From germline, CDR1 is MNHNY and CDR2 SVGAGI (reference sequence). In DNA form, the CDR3 reads TGTGCCAGCAGGAAACCGGGACAGACGAACACCGGGGAGCTGTTTTTT. This codes for CASRKPGQTNTGELFF.

The genes are TRBV9 and TRBJ1-3; 7 nucleotides line up with TRBD1. This CDR3 has 15 residues. V lost 4 bases to trimming and J lost 2 bases; unmatched junction nucleotides: 6. CDR1 is SGDLS and CDR2 is YYNGEE in the germline V gene. The CDR3 protein is CASSSGQAAGNTIYF. CDR3 bases: TGTGCCAGCAGCTCCGGACAGGCGGCTGGAAACACCATATATTTT. The full variable domain, completed using reference TRBV9 and TRBJ1-3, is DSGVTQTPKHLITATGQRVTLRCSPRSGDLSVYWYQQSLDQGLQFLIQYYNGEERAKGNILERFSAQQFPDLHSELNLSSLELGDSALYFCASSSGQAAGNTIYFGEGSWLTVV.